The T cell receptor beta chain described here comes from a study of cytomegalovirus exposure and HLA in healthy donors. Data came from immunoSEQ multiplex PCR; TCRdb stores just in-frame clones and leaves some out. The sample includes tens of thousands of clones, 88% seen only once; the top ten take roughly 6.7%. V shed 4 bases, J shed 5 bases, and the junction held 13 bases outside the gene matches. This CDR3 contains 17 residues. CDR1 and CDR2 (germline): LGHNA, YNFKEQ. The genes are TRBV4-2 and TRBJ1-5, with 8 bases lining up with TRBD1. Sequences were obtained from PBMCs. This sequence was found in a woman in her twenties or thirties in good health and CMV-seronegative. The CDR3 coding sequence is TGTGCCAGCAGCCGAGCCATCGGAGGACAGGGAGATCAGCCCCAGCATTTT. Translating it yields CASSRAIGGQGDQPQHF.